These 5 T cell receptor beta chains originate from one sample sequenced in a study of CD8+ T cells in alopecia areata. RNA was isolated and reverse transcribed to cDNA, the sequencing template. This table comes from immunoSEQ multiplex PCR, and its TCRdb copy is limited to in-frame clones, with some not included. Altogether more than 95,000 clones are present, 40% to 55% being singletons, with the ten largest covering over 9.5%. Sequencing input: NKG2D-low CD8+ T cells sorted from blood. The source of these receptors is a human donor with alopecia areata.

This clone has more than one count but fewer than ten. The rearrangement joins TRBV29-1 to TRBJ2-3, with D hard to call. With 4 bases removed from V and 4 bases from J, the gap between germline ends came to 6 bases. This CDR3 contains 11 residues. CDR1 SQVTM and CDR2 ANQGSEA come from the germline V gene. The DNA of the CDR3 is TGCAGCGTTGTTAGGGCAGATACGCAGTATTTT. The encoded protein is CSVVRADTQYF.

V is TRBV5-1 and J is TRBJ2-1, with D uncertain. The V gene's germline CDR1 is SGHRS and CDR2 YFSETQ. The length of the CDR3 is 14 residues. The V end was cut by 0 bases, the J end by 7 bases, with 11 bases between. The CDR3 DNA reads TGCGCCAGCAGCTTGGACGAGCCAAGGAATGAGCAGTTCTTC. Amino acids: CASSLDEPRNEQFF.

The CDR3 sequence is CSVDLGTGNTGELFF. CDR3 bases: TGCAGCGTTGACCTAGGGACAGGGAACACCGGGGAGCTGTTTTTT. The chain links TRBV29-1 to TRBJ2-2; the match to TRBD1 covers 8 bases. Germline V CDR1 and CDR2: SQVTM, ANQGSEA. Trimming cost V 3 bases and J 1 base; bases outside gene matches: 4. This CDR3 region has 15 residues.

The rearrangement joins TRBV29-1 to TRBJ2-5; D not certain. This CDR3 is 12 amino acids long. Trimming took 3 bases from V and 5 from J, leaving 10 bases between them. Germline CDR1 is SQVTM and CDR2 is ANQGSEA. The CDR3 DNA follows: TGCAGCGTTGATAAAGGGTCGGAGACCCAGTACTTC. Translation gives CSVDKGSETQYF.

V gene TRBV11-2 combines with J gene TRBJ2-3, with TRBD1 matching 9 bases. Trimming cost V 7 bases and J 4 bases; bases outside gene matches: 9. CDR3 size: 15 residues. From germline, CDR1 is SGHAT and CDR2 FQNNGV. CDR3 coding DNA: TGTGCCAGCAACCAGGGACAGGGAAGACCAGATACGCAGTATTTT. Translating gives CASNQGQGRPDTQYF.